A single sample is the source of the 10 T cell receptor beta chains below, sequenced in a study of OX40 agonist ivuxolimab in advanced cancers. Produced via immunoSEQ multiplex PCR; TCRdb's table is partial and in-frame only. The sample holds around 53,000 clones; roughly 84% are singletons and the top ten take 0.55% to 0.65%. The specimen comprised CD4+ or CD8+ T cells sorted from blood, sampled in a trial of the OX40 agonist ivuxolimab. The receptors shown here come from an adult with an advanced solid tumor such as melanoma, head and neck, liver or kidney cancer.

This chain connects TRBV15 to TRBJ2-1, with 9 bases identical to TRBD1. The CDR3 contains 17 residues. Germline V gene data show CDR1 as LNHNV and CDR2 as YYDKDF (reference sequence). The V and J ends lost 0 bases and 9 bases, in that order; junction bases with no gene match: 12. CDR3 sequence: CATSRERWTGELSEQFF. In DNA form, the CDR3 reads TGTGCCACCAGCAGAGAACGGTGGACAGGGGAACTGAGTGAGCAGTTCTTC. Together with reference TRBV15 and TRBJ2-1, the CDR3 gives the full variable domain: DAMVIQNPRYQVTQFGKPVTLSCSQTLNHNVMYWYQQKSSQAPKLLFHYYDKDFNNEADTPDNFQSRRPNTSFCFLDIRSPGLGDTAMYLCATSRERWTGELSEQFFGPGTRLTVL.

The rearrangement uses TRBV7-6 and TRBJ1-4, with a weak D call TRBD1 (6 bases). This CDR3 has 14 residues. V was shortened by 3 bases and J by 2 bases, with 7 bases between the two germline ends. Germline V CDR1 and CDR2: SGHVS, FNYEAQ. The CDR3 DNA sequence: TGTGCCAGCAGCTTGGGGGCTACTAATGAAAAACTGTTTTTT. Translation gives CASSLGATNEKLFF.

The chain couples TRBV6-1 to TRBJ1-5; 7 bases fit TRBD1. V lost 6 bases to trimming and J lost 0 bases; unmatched junction nucleotides: 5. The CDR3 contains 15 residues. The germline CDR1 and CDR2 sequences are MNHNS and SASEGT. DNA for the CDR3: TGTGCCAGCAGCCCGGGACAGCTTAGCAATCAGCCCCAGCATTTT. Translation gives CASSPGQLSNQPQHF.

The genes are TRBV6-6 and TRBJ1-6; TRBD1 matches 12 bases. Germline V gives CDR1 MNHNY, CDR2 SVGAGI (reference sequence). The CDR3 runs 14 residues. V was pared by 5 bases and J by 9 bases, with 2 bases of the junction left unmatched. CDR3 bases: TGTGCCAGCAGTGAGGGACAGGGGGCTTCACCCCTCCACTTT. It codes for CASSEGQGASPLHF.

The gene calls are TRBV10-3 and TRBJ1-1; weak D call: TRBD1 (5 bases). V lost 11 bases and J lost 7, with 14 bases in between. CDR3 length: 11 residues. CDR1 is ENHRY, CDR2 SYGVKD, per germline. Here the CDR3 DNA reads TGTGCCGCCAGGGACCGGCGTGAAGCTTTCTTT. This codes for CAARDRREAFF.

This chain joins TRBV7-8 and TRBJ2-5, with 9 bases matching TRBD1. V lost 0 bases to trimming and J lost 4 bases; unmatched junction nucleotides: 6. This CDR3 is built from 16 residues. Germline CDR1 SGHVS, CDR2 FQNEAQ. The CDR3 loop reads CASSLAMDRGTETQYF. DNA for the CDR3: TGTGCCAGCAGCTTAGCCATGGACAGGGGTACAGAGACCCAGTACTTC. Together with reference TRBV7-8 and TRBJ2-5, the CDR3 gives the full variable domain: GAGVSQSPRYKVAKRGQDVALRCDPISGHVSLFWYQQALGQGPEFLTYFQNEAQLDKSGLPSDRFFAERPEGSVSTLKIQRTQQEDSAVYLCASSLAMDRGTETQYFGPGTRLLVL.

V gene TRBV15 combines with J gene TRBJ1-2; D is perhaps TRBD1 (5 bases). The CDR3 is made up of 15 amino acids. The ends were cut back, 0 bases at V and 7 bases at J, with 15 bases in the middle. The germline CDR1 and CDR2 sequences are LNHNV and YYDKDF (reference sequence). CDR3 DNA sequence: TGTGCCACCAGCAGAGATCTGGGGTCAGGGCCTGGCTACACCTTC. Protein: CATSRDLGSGPGYTF.

Only one count was recorded for this clone. V and J are TRBV10-3 and TRBJ2-1; TRBD2 agrees at 13 bases. Germline CDR1 reads ENHRY; CDR2 reads SYGVKD. The CDR3 has 18 amino acids. Germline trimming cut 2 bases from V and 0 bases from J; bases unmatched to any gene: 4. Here the CDR3 reads CAISERTSGSGSYNEQFF. As DNA, the CDR3 is TGTGCCATCAGTGAGAGGACTAGCGGGAGCGGCTCCTACAATGAGCAGTTCTTC.

The V and J genes are TRBV28 and TRBJ1-2; 8 nucleotides match TRBD1. The V and J ends lost 2 bases and 2 bases, in that order; junction bases with no gene match: 1. The CDR3 totals 14 residues. The germline V gene encodes CDR1 MDHEN and CDR2 SYDVKM. CDR3 DNA: TGTGCCAGCAGTTTAAACAGGGGGAACTATGGCTACACCTTC. It encodes CASSLNRGNYGYTF.

This chain connects TRBV5-4 to TRBJ2-5, with D possibly matching TRBD2 (6 bases). The CDR3 consists of 15 residues. The V and J ends lost 1 base and 2 bases respectively, with 12 bases between them. Germline CDR1 is SGHNT and CDR2 is YYREEE (reference sequence). CDR3 residues: CASSLSQEGQETQYF. The CDR3 nucleotides are TGTGCCAGCAGCTTGTCCCAGGAGGGTCAAGAGACCCAGTACTTC.